These T cell receptor beta chains were read from a single sample in a study of T cell responses to AZD1222 COVID-19 vaccine. TCRdb's table, derived via immunoSEQ multiplex PCR, lists solely in-frame clones and lacks some. The repertoire has approximately 120,000 clones, roughly nine tenths of them found once; the top ten carry 4.2%. This specimen was peripheral blood, taken on day 0 of AZD1222 vaccination. These receptors were collected from an adult in good health. CDR3s include the opening cysteine and the closing phenylalanine or tryptophan. Fields, in order: V gene, clone size, D gene, J gene, CDR3 DNA, CDR3 protein. The D gene is left open where the match is weak. Rows give clone size only sometimes, using once, few, many, or a class for an expanded clone.

TRBV6-4	once	NA	TRBJ1-5	TGTGCCAGCAGTGACAGTGGCAATCAGCCCCAGCATTTT	CASSDSGNQPQHF
TRBV28	NA	NA	TRBJ1-1	TGTGCCAGCAGTGACCCCGGGGGTGGCACTGAAGCTTTCTTT	CASSDPGGGTEAFF
TRBV19	NA	TRBD1	TRBJ1-6	TGTGCCAGTAGTATTTTCCAAGGGGGCAGCTCCTATAATTCACCCCTCCACTTT	CASSIFQGGSSYNSPLHF
TRBV10-3	NA	NA	TRBJ1-2	TGTGCCATCAGTGAGTCCGGGGAAAGAAGCTACACCTTC	CAISESGERSYTF
TRBV28	few	NA	TRBJ1-5	TGTGCCAGCAGTTTCCCAGGGTTGGGGTATCAGCCCCAGCATTTT	CASSFPGLGYQPQHF
TRBV10-3	NA	NA	TRBJ2-3	TGTGCCATCAGTCGGGACTTGGATACGCAGTATTTT	CAISRDLDTQYF
TRBV7-2	NA	NA	TRBJ1-5	TGTGCCAGCAGCTTAATGACAGTCAATCAGCCCCAGCATTTT	CASSLMTVNQPQHF
TRBV5-1	once	NA	TRBJ1-1	TGCGCCAGCAGCCGCGGGGGTATCATGAACACTGAAGCTTTCTTT	CASSRGGIMNTEAFF
TRBV6-1	NA	TRBD1	TRBJ1-1	TGTGCCAGCAGTGAAGCGGGGACAGGGGGCTCCGCGGCTTTCTTT	CASSEAGTGGSAAFF
TRBV2	NA	TRBD2	TRBJ2-5	TGTGCCAGCACCGGGACTAGCGGGGGTGGAACAGAGACCCAGTACTTC	CASTGTSGGGTETQYF
TRBV9	once	NA	TRBJ1-2	TGTGCCAGCAGCGTAGATGGGACCTATGGCTACACCTTC	CASSVDGTYGYTF
TRBV7-2	NA	TRBD1	TRBJ1-1	TGTGCCAGCATACAACAGGGGCAGGGGGAAGCTTTCTTT	CASIQQGQGEAFF
TRBV3-1/TRBV3-2	NA	TRBD2	TRBJ2-3	TGTGCCAGCAGCCAAGGAGCTAGCGGCCTCACAGATACGCAGTATTTT	CASSQGASGLTDTQYF
TRBV28	NA	NA	TRBJ1-3	TGTGCCAGCAGATGGGGGAGTGGAAACACCATATATTTT	CASRWGSGNTIYF
TRBV30	NA	NA	TRBJ1-1	TGTGCCTGGAGGACTCCCCCAGTAGAAGCTTTCTTT	CAWRTPPVEAFF
TRBV11-2	NA	NA	TRBJ2-4	TGTGCCAGCAGCCCGAACACAGACATTCAGTACTTC	CASSPNTDIQYF